The source of this TCR beta chain is a study of blood T cell repertoires in COVID-19. Turning to the study itself: Samples of COVID-19 (acute and convalescent) were obtained from the United States, Italy and Spain. Nucleic acid was either cDNA or gDNA, and it came from T cells, B-cell-depleted T cells, or PBMCs.

Authors' analysis steps: Estimates of nucleated cell counts were drawn from the amplification of reference gene primers. Using immunoSEQ multiplex PCR, the repertoire was profiled, and TCRdb retains in-frame clones only, with some absent. V and J calls and clone size are those listed in that table; D and trimming were worked out from the DNA. The data hold fewer than 90,000 clones, with nearly 95% observed a single time. This clone was found once. The clonotype was recovered from a human donor with active COVID-19. The donor label of this sample is uncertain. The specimen was peripheral blood.

This CDR3 reads CASSLVFSRRGSYEQYF. The CDR3 DNA is TGTGCCAGCAGCTTAGTCTTTTCGCGACGCGGCTCCTACGAGCAGTACTTC. The chain has TRBV7-2 and TRBJ2-7; D is undetermined. CDR3 length: 17 amino acids. CDR1 and CDR2 from the germline V gene are SGHTA and FQGNSA. V was cut by 1 base and J by 0 bases, with 16 bases left in between.